This TCR beta chain was sequenced for a study of T cell responses to AZD1222 COVID-19 vaccine. Remarks on this clone: As yet, its antigen is unknown.

Regarding the study as a whole: Spike-specific TCR breadth rose after two AZD1222 doses, and depth rose as well. White British people made up most donors, females outnumbered males, and clonal diversity was possibly underestimated.

V shed 6 bases and J shed 6 bases, with 14 bases lying between them. This CDR3 spans 13 amino acids. The V gene's germline CDR1 is MGHDK and CDR2 SYGVNS. Produced via immunoSEQ multiplex PCR; TCRdb's table is partial and in-frame only. The sample lists some 150,000 clones, around nine tenths occurring once. The rearrangement links TRBV25-1 to TRBJ1-2; D is ambiguous. This receptor was taken from an adult in good health. The sequenced sample was peripheral blood, obtained on day 0 of AZD1222 vaccination. This CDR3 reads CASSRRVVDGYTF. CDR3 nucleotide sequence: TGTGCCAGCAGCCGGCGGGTAGTGGATGGCTACACCTTC.